Listed here are 5 T cell receptor beta chains from one sample, sequenced in a study of human T cells and chemical hapten exposure. Indicated time point: patch test 1, 2 weeks after DPC sensitization. Stated treatment: therapeutic diphenylcyclopropenone sensitization with weekly scalp DPC. Via MiXCR, TCRdb re-called the RACE reads, giving one row per CDR3 protein. In the table there are roughly 180,000 distinct CDR3 sequences, about 22% of which are singletons. The input for sequencing was whole blood, taken in connection with sensitization to the hapten diphenylcyclopropenone (DPC). The receptors originated from a woman between 50 and 59 years old with alopecia areata. Some clones in this sample may be carry-over from other donors' samples.

This clonotype came up a few times. V usage is TRBV12-3 or TRBV12-4 and J usage is TRBJ1-1; D is uncertain. V lost 3 bases to trimming and J lost 7 bases, with 12 bases between them. This CDR3 region has 13 residues. The CDR3 is CASSLSRGVEAFF. As DNA, the CDR3 is TGTGCCAGCAGTTTGTCGCGTGGGGTTGAAGCTTTCTTT.

A few counts support this clonotype. The rearrangement uses TRBV6-2 or TRBV6-3 and TRBJ2-1, with 13 bases identical to TRBD2. Per the germline V gene, CDR1 is MNHEY and CDR2 is SVGEGT. V shed 4 bases, J shed 9 bases, and the junction held 6 bases outside the gene matches. The CDR3 runs 15 residues. The CDR3 is CASSSGLAGEFEQFF. CDR3 bases: TGTGCCAGCAGTTCCGGACTAGCGGGAGAGTTTGAGCAGTTCTTC.

J is TRBJ2-7 and V is TRBV6-1, with unresolved D. This CDR3 region has 18 residues. Per the germline V gene, CDR1 is MNHNS and CDR2 is SASEGT. V was trimmed by 1 base and J by 0 bases, leaving 19 bases between them. The CDR3 region has the DNA TGTGCCAGCAGTGAAGTGAATCCGCGGCGGTCGAGCTCCTACGAGCAGTACTTC. It codes for CASSEVNPRRSSSYEQYF.

The chain is built from TRBV6-1 and TRBJ1-1; TRBD1 might be the D (6 bases). Germline V gene lookup returns CDR1 MNHNS and CDR2 SASEGT. V lost 1 base, J lost 14 bases, and 14 bases lay in between. This CDR3 has 12 residues. CDR3 coding DNA: TGTGCCAGCAGTGAAGAATGGGGACATCCCTTCTTT. Its protein is CASSEEWGHPFF.

V gene TRBV29-1 combines with J gene TRBJ2-1, with D perhaps TRBD1 (7 bases). Trimming cost V 5 bases and J 10 bases, with 15 bases left between them. The V gene's germline CDR1 is SQVTM and CDR2 ANQGSEA. CDR3 length equals 12 residues. CDR3 in amino acids: CSVSPGGYEQFF. The CDR3, as DNA: TGCAGCGTTTCCCCAGGGGGGTACGAGCAGTTCTTC.